Below are 21 T cell receptor beta chains sequenced from a single sample in a study of cytomegalovirus exposure and HLA in healthy donors. PCR used 60 Vbeta primers and 13 Jbeta primers. Produced via immunoSEQ multiplex PCR; TCRdb's table is partial and in-frame only. The table shows approximately 200,000 clones, with roughly four fifths occurring only once. The specimen sequenced was PBMCs. The source is a woman in her twenties or thirties in good health and CMV-seropositive.

On this clone: Different DNA sequences within this sample yield the same CDR3. The chain's CDR3 is CASSFPGQGGNQPQHF. The CDR3 nucleotides are TGTGCCAGTAGTTTCCCCGGACAGGGCGGCAATCAGCCCCAGCATTTT. This chain joins TRBV19 and TRBJ1-5; 8 positions agree with TRBD1. Germline-derived CDR1 and CDR2 are LNHDA and SQIVND (reference sequence). This CDR3 comprises 16 residues. V shed 5 bases and J 2 bases; nucleotides not matched to a gene: 8. Based on the CDR3 plus reference TRBV19 and TRBJ1-5, the full variable domain is DGGITQSPKYLFRKEGQNVTLSCEQNLNHDAMYWYRQDPGQGLRLIYYSQIVNDFQKGDIAEGYSVSREKKESFPLTVTSAQKNPTAFYLCASSFPGQGGNQPQHFGDGTRLSIL.

This clone was detected only a few times. The V and J genes are TRBV28 and TRBJ2-1; D gene unclear. Germline CDR1 reads MDHEN; CDR2 reads SYDVKM. This CDR3 has 14 amino acids. Between the trimmed V and J ends, which lost 3 bases and 3 bases, there was a span of 9 bases. The CDR3 DNA follows: TGTGCCAGCAGTTTGGTAGAGAGCTACAATGAGCAGTTCTTC. It codes for CASSLVESYNEQFF. The variable domain in full, with the rest retrieved from reference TRBV28 and TRBJ2-1, is DVKVTQSSRYLVKRTGEKVFLECVQDMDHENMFWYRQDPGLGLRLIYFSYDVKMKEKGDIPEGYSVSREKKERFSLILESASTNQTSMYLCASSLVESYNEQFFGPGTRLTVL.

The chain carries TRBV28 and TRBJ2-6; D is unresolved. CDR1 and CDR2 (germline): MDHEN, SYDVKM. Trimming removed 8 bases at V and 0 bases at J, with 17 bases between. The CDR3 runs 17 residues. CDR3 residues: CASEGTAVPSGANVLTF. The CDR3 region has the DNA TGTGCCAGCGAAGGAACAGCCGTCCCCTCTGGGGCCAACGTCCTGACTTTC.

There are a few counts of this clone. The rearrangement uses TRBV7-9 and TRBJ1-5; maybe TRBD1 (5 bases). The CDR3 is made up of 15 amino acids. Germline V CDR1 and CDR2: SEHNR, FQNEAQ (reference sequence). The V end was cut by 3 bases, the J end by 7 bases, with 16 bases between. This chain's CDR3 is CASSLQGFLGQPQHF. The DNA of the CDR3 is TGTGCCAGCAGCTTGCAGGGTTTCTTGGGGCAGCCCCAGCATTTT.

The chain combines TRBV7-2 with TRBJ2-3; weak D call: TRBD2 (6 bases). The CDR3 has 15 residues. The germline V and J ends were trimmed by 2 bases and 1 base, with 10 bases remaining between them. Germline V gene data show CDR1 as SGHTA and CDR2 as FQGNSA. The CDR3 sequence is CASSLQRARTDTQYF. CDR3 DNA sequence: TGTGCCAGCAGCTTACAGCGGGCCCGCACAGATACGCAGTATTTT.

This chain uses TRBV28 with TRBJ2-7, with a possible D match to TRBD2 (6 bases). Between the trimmed V and J ends, which lost 7 bases and 6 bases, there was a span of 25 bases. The length of the CDR3 is 16 residues. Germline V lookup: CDR1 MDHEN, CDR2 SYDVKM. The CDR3 here is CASNSLGGLPLVEQYF. CDR3 DNA: TGTGCCAGCAACTCCCTGGGGGGACTTCCATTGGTCGAGCAGTACTTC.

The chain couples TRBV5-1 to TRBJ2-7; 9 nucleotides line up with TRBD1. This CDR3 has 15 residues. V dropped 2 bases and J dropped 1; count of bases not matched to a gene: 4. The germline V gene encodes CDR1 SGHRS and CDR2 YFSETQ. DNA of the CDR3: TGCGCCAGCAGCTTCGGAGGGACAGGGTCCTACGAGCAGTACTTC. Protein: CASSFGGTGSYEQYF.

The chain uses TRBV28 and TRBJ1-1; D may be TRBD1 (5 bases). V shed 5 bases and J shed 3 bases, with 19 bases lying between them. Germline V lookup: CDR1 MDHEN, CDR2 SYDVKM. The CDR3 covers 16 residues. CDR3 in amino acids: CASSGRGIIADTEAFF. The CDR3, as DNA: TGTGCCAGCAGTGGCCGGGGGATCATTGCGGACACTGAAGCTTTCTTT.

The genes are TRBV6-5 and TRBJ2-7, with D perhaps matching TRBD2 (5 bases). The CDR3 is 15 amino acids. Germline lookup yields CDR1 MNHEY and CDR2 SVGAGI. Deletions cut 0 bases from V and 2 bases from J, with 11 bases between. The CDR3 spells CASSYSERSAYEQYF. CDR3 bases: TGTGCCAGCAGTTACTCGGAGCGGTCCGCCTACGAGCAGTACTTC.

The rearrangement uses TRBV7-2 and TRBJ2-7; perhaps TRBD2 as D (5 bases). Trimming removed 1 base at V and 1 base at J, with 11 bases between. The CDR3 has 15 amino acids. Germline CDR1 SGHTA, CDR2 FQGNSA. CDR3 amino acids: CASSLEYGSSYEQYF. In DNA form, the CDR3 reads TGTGCCAGCAGCTTAGAATATGGGAGTTCCTACGAGCAGTACTTC.

This sequence joins TRBV27 and TRBJ1-2; possible D gene TRBD1, 5 bases. The CDR3 length is 13 residues. The V gene lost 3 bases and the J gene lost 8 bases, with 13 bases spanning the gap. CDR1 and CDR2 from the germline V gene are MNHEY and SMNVEV (reference sequence). The CDR3 is CASSFAGGWGYTF. As DNA, the CDR3 is TGTGCCAGCAGTTTCGCCGGGGGATGGGGCTACACCTTC.

CDR3 sequence (DNA): TGTGCCAGCCCTCCGTCGCGGGAGAGTAAGGACGAGCAGTACTTC. The encoded protein is CASPPSRESKDEQYF. The J gene is TRBJ2-5, the V gene TRBV19; 7 bases line up with TRBD2. The closer fit of TRBJ2-7 to the DNA end suggests the J call may be wrong. The V gene's germline CDR1 is LNHDA and CDR2 SQIVND (reference sequence). The CDR3 has 15 amino acids.

V is TRBV7-6 and J is TRBJ1-1; TRBD1 matches 11 bases. The V and J ends lost 4 bases and 2 bases, in that order; junction bases with no gene match: 6. Germline V CDR1 and CDR2: SGHVS, FNYEAQ. The CDR3 contains 16 residues. CDR3 loop: CASSSERTGGNTEAFF. The CDR3 DNA sequence: TGTGCCAGCAGCTCGGAAAGGACAGGGGGCAACACTGAAGCTTTCTTT.

The V and J genes are TRBV27 and TRBJ1-5; the D is unclear. The germline V gene has CDR1 MNHEY and CDR2 SMNVEV (reference sequence). This CDR3 contains 14 residues. The V end was cut by 4 bases, the J end by 6 bases, with 13 bases between. CDR3 sequence (DNA): TGTGCCAGCAGTTATAGGTCAGGAAGTCAGCCCCAGCATTTT. This gives the protein CASSYRSGSQPQHF.

V usage is TRBV10-3 and J usage is TRBJ2-7; tentatively, D is TRBD1 (5 bases). The CDR3 is 14 amino acids. Germline CDR1 reads ENHRY; CDR2 reads SYGVKD. Trimming shortened V by 2 bases and J by 0 bases, and 8 bases separated the two germline ends. CDR3: CAISEGRVSYEQYF. CDR3 nucleotides: TGTGCCATCAGTGAGGGCAGGGTCTCCTACGAGCAGTACTTC.

The chain couples TRBV2 to TRBJ2-1; 8 bases line up with TRBD1. The CDR3 has 14 residues. CDR1 SNHLY and CDR2 FYNNEI come from the germline V gene. V was pared by 7 bases and J by 6 bases, with 8 bases of the junction left unmatched. The CDR3 protein is CASTRTGSPNEQFF. The CDR3 region has the DNA TGTGCCAGCACTAGGACAGGGTCCCCCAATGAGCAGTTCTTC.

V gene TRBV11-3 combines with J gene TRBJ2-2; possible D gene TRBD2, 5 bases. The CDR3 has 15 residues. Germline values: CDR1 SGHNT, CDR2 YENEEA. V lost 3 bases to trimming and J lost 4 bases, with 12 bases between them. DNA for the CDR3: TGTGCCAGCAGCTTTTCCTCCCGGGGCACCGGGGAGCTGTTTTTT. Its translation: CASSFSSRGTGELFF.

The rearrangement links TRBV7-9 to TRBJ2-1; D might be TRBD1 (6 bases). Germline V gene sequence: CDR1 SEHNR, CDR2 FQNEAQ (reference sequence). Trimming removed 5 bases from V and 9 bases from J, with 14 bases in between. The CDR3 loop spans 13 amino acids. As DNA, the CDR3 is TGTGCCAGCAGCCCAGAGGGGGTGAGTGAGCAGTTCTTC. Translation gives CASSPEGVSEQFF.

This clone was seen a few times. A junction boundary mismatches the germline segment, possibly from a read error. This chain links TRBV6-5 with TRBJ2-3, with 11 nucleotides matching TRBD2. The length of the CDR3 is 15 residues. The germline V gene encodes CDR1 MNHEY and CDR2 SVGAGI. The CDR3 DNA reads TGTGCCAGCAGTGACTCACTAGCGGGAGCAGATACGCAGTATTTT. Amino acids: CASSDSLAGADTQYF.

The V call is TRBV7-9, the J call TRBJ2-7; 7 bases map to TRBD1. J gave up 3 bases and V 4 bases, and 6 bases lay outside the gene matches. The CDR3 is made up of 14 amino acids. The V gene's germline CDR1 is SEHNR and CDR2 FQNEAQ (reference sequence). In DNA, the CDR3 is TGTGCCAGCAGCTCGACGACAGGGCGCTACGAGCAGTACTTC. Translating gives CASSSTTGRYEQYF.

J is TRBJ1-3 and V is TRBV25-1; TRBD1 aligns across 7 bases. V gave up 6 bases and J gave up 5 bases; unmatched junction bases: 13. Looked up from germline, CDR1 is MGHDK and CDR2 is SYGVNS. This CDR3 has 16 residues. The CDR3 reads CASRRTSGGRRNTIYF. CDR3 DNA: TGTGCCAGCAGGCGGACGTCAGGGGGTAGGAGAAACACCATATATTTT.